The rows below give T cell receptor beta chains drawn from one sample of a study of T cell changes during pregnancy in multiple sclerosis. The table came from immunoSEQ multiplex PCR; TCRdb's copy has only in-frame clones and leaves some out. The data contain 95,000 to 100,000 clones, approximately 91% of them singletons. Material: peripheral blood, obtained in the second trimester of pregnancy. These receptors were collected from a female donor with multiple sclerosis, enrolled in a pregnancy study. Both conserved end residues are part of each CDR3. D genes are given only for firm matches. Clone size, where shown, is once, few, many, or a class for clones that have expanded.

>13|TRBJ1-1|TRBV19|-|few
CASSMSRNTEAFF
TGTGCCAGTAGTATGTCCAGGAACACTGAAGCTTTCTTT
>15|TRBJ2-6|TRBV28|-|-
CASSEVGGGANVLTF
TGTGCCAGCAGTGAAGTCGGCGGCGGGGCCAACGTCCTGACTTTC
>11|TRBJ1-2|TRBV28|TRBD1|-
CASSSGGVNTF
TGTGCCAGCAGTTCAGGGGGAGTCAACACCTTC
>17|TRBJ2-7|TRBV10-3|TRBD1|-
CAISEAPWTGGSYEQYF
TGTGCCATCAGTGAGGCCCCTTGGACAGGGGGCTCCTACGAGCAGTACTTC
>16|TRBJ2-1|TRBV19|TRBD1|-
CASSIGLGTGPDEQFF
TGTGCCAGTAGTATAGGGCTCGGGACAGGCCCGGATGAGCAGTTCTTC
>17|TRBJ2-2|TRBV9|-|-
CASSVALNRESSGELFF
TGTGCCAGCAGCGTAGCTCTCAACAGGGAGTCGTCCGGGGAGCTGTTTTTT
>16|TRBJ1-3|TRBV6-5|-|-
CASSYRGTDSGNTIYF
TGTGCCAGCAGTTACCGCGGCACCGACTCTGGAAACACCATATATTTT
>18|TRBJ2-3|TRBV19|TRBD1|-
CASHTRGSGTVGTDTQYF
TGTGCCAGCCATACAAGGGGCTCCGGGACAGTGGGCACAGATACGCAGTATTTT
>14|TRBJ1-4|TRBV18|-|once
CASSPGQRGEKLFF
TGTGCCAGCTCACCGGGACAAAGGGGGGAAAAACTGTTTTTT
>16|TRBJ2-5|TRBV7-4|TRBD2|-
CASSPGLAGFQETQYF
TGTGCCAGCAGCCCGGGACTAGCGGGGTTCCAAGAGACCCAGTACTTC
>15|TRBJ2-6|TRBV15|-|-
CATSRDRSGANVLTF
TGTGCCACCAGCAGAGATAGAAGTGGGGCCAACGTCCTGACTTTC
>15|TRBJ2-7|TRBV2|TRBD1|-
CASSQTGTGSHEQYF
TGTGCCAGCAGTCAGACCGGGACAGGGTCCCACGAGCAGTACTTC
>12|TRBJ2-7|TRBV5-4|-|-
CASSQFAYEQYF
TGTGCCAGCAGCCAGTTTGCCTACGAGCAGTACTTC